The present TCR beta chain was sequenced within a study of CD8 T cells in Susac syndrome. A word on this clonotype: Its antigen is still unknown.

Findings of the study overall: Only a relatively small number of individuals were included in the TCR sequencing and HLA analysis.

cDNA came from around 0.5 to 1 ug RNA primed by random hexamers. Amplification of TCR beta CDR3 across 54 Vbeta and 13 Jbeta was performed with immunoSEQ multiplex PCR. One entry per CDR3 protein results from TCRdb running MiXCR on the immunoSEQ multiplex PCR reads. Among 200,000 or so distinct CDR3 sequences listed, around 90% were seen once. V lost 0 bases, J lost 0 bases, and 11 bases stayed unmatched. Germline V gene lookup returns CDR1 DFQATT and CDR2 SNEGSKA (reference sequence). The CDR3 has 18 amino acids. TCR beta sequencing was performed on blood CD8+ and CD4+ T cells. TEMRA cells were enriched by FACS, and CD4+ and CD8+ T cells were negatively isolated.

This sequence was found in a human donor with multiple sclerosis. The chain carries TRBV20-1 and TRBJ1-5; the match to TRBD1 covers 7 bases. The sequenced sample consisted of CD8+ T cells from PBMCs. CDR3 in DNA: TGCAGTGCTAGAGATTGGTCTACAGGGGCCTATAGCAATCAGCCCCAGCATTTT. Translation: CSARDWSTGAYSNQPQHF.